This T cell receptor beta chain was sequenced during a study of cytomegalovirus exposure and HLA in healthy donors. The CDR3 sequence is 13 residues long. Trimming stripped 5 bases from V and 2 bases from J, with 7 bases between. Germline values: CDR1 LNHNV, CDR2 YYDKDF (reference sequence). Of note for this clone: Its target is unknown.

Overall study findings and caveats: HLA alleles showed associations with around 15,000 TCR beta sequences in a later analysis, at a 0.05 false discovery rate.

Researchers ran the PCR with 60 Vbeta and 13 Jbeta primers. Assay used: immunoSEQ multiplex PCR; TCRdb lists only in-frame clones, some missing. Among about 210,000 clones, approximately 79% were seen once, and the ten largest hold less than 2%. V usage is TRBV15 and J usage is TRBJ2-1; a weak D match, TRBD2 (5 bases). This receptor was taken from a male donor in good health and CMV-seronegative. The specimen was PBMCs. The CDR3 loop is CATSLRAYNEQFF. The DNA for the CDR3 is TGTGCCACCAGCCTGAGGGCCTACAATGAGCAGTTCTTC.